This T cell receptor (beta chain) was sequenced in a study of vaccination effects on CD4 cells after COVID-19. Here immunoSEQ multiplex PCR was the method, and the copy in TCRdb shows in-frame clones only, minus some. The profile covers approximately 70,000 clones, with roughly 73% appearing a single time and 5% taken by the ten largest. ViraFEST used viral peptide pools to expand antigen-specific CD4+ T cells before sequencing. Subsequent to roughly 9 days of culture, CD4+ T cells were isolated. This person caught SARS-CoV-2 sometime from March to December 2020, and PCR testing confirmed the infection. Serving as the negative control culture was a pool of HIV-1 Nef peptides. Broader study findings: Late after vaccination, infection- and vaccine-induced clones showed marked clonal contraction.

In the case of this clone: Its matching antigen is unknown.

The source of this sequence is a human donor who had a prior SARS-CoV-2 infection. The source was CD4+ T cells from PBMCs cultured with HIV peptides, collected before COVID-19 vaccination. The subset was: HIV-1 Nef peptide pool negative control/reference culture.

The CDR3 nucleotides read TGTGCCACCAGCAGAGATCAGGCCAGCATGGATTCACCCCTCCACTTT. This gives the protein CATSRDQASMDSPLHF. This rearrangement joins TRBV15 to TRBJ1-6; the D is unclear. The CDR3 is made up of 16 amino acids. V lost 0 bases to trimming and J lost 8 bases, with 14 bases between them. Germline loops: CDR1 LNHNV, CDR2 YYDKDF (reference sequence).